This T cell receptor beta chain is drawn from a study of fetal regulatory T cell absence and autoimmunity. Germline-derived CDR1 and CDR2 are KGHSH and LQKENI. This CDR3 has 14 amino acids. Trimming took 5 bases from V and 3 from J; bases not matched to a gene: 7. The method was immunoSEQ multiplex PCR; TCRdb's version includes in-frame clones alone and lacks a portion of them. The sample carries 45,000 to 50,000 clones, roughly 83% recorded once. This clone is a singleton in its sample. Sequencing input: cord blood. The genes are TRBV18 and TRBJ2-7; TRBD1 matches at 7 bases. The origin of this receptor is a newborn boy with IPEX syndrome. This CDR3 is CASSGDRANYEQYF. The CDR3 nucleotides read TGTGCCAGCTCAGGCGACAGGGCAAACTACGAGCAGTACTTC.